This TCR beta chain was observed in a study of control samples from healthy donors and cancer patients. Some clones are missing from TCRdb's copy, which holds only in-frame ones; the method was immunoSEQ multiplex PCR. Of tens of thousands of clones in the sample, about nine tenths were seen once. Germline V gives CDR1 MDHEN, CDR2 SYDVKM. CDR3 length: 14 amino acids. V was clipped by 4 bases and J by 4 bases; unmatched bases: 6. Sample: PBMCs. J is TRBJ1-2 and V is TRBV28, with 7 bases identical to TRBD1. The sequence was obtained from a man between 45 and 60 years old with head and neck cancer. The CDR3 loop is CASSSEGQIYGYTF. The CDR3 DNA reads as TGTGCCAGCAGTTCTGAGGGACAGATCTATGGCTACACCTTC.